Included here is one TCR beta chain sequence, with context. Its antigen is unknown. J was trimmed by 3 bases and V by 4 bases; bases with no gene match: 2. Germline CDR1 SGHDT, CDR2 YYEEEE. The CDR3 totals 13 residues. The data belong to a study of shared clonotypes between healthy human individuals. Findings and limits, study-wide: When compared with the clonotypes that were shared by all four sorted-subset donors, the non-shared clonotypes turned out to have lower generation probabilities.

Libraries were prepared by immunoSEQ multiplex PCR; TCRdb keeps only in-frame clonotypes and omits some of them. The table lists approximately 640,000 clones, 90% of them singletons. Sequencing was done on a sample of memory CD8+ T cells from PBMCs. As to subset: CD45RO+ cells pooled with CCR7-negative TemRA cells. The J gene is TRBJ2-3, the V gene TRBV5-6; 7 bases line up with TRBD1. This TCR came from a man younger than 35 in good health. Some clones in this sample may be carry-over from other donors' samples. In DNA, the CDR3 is TGTGCCAGCAGCCAGGGACAGACAGATACGCAGTATTTT. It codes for CASSQGQTDTQYF. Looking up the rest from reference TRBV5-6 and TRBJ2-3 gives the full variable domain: DAGVTQSPTHLIKTRGQQVTLRCSPKSGHDTVSWYQQALGQGPQFIFQYYEEEERQRGNFPDRFSGHQFPNYSSELNVNALLLGDSALYLCASSQGQTDTQYFGPGTRLTVL.